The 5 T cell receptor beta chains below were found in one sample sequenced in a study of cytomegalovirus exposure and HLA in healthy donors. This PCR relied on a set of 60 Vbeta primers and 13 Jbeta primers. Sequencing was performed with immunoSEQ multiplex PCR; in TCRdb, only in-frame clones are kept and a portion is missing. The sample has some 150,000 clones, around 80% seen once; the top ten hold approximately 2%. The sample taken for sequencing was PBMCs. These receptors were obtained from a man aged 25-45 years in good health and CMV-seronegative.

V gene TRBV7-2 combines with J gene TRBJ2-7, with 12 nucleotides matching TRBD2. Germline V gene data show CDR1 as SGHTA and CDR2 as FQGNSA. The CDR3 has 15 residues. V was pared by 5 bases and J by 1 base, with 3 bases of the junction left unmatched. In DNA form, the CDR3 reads TGTGCCAGCAGCCCCGGGACTAGCGGGTCCTACGAGCAGTACTTC. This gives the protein CASSPGTSGSYEQYF.

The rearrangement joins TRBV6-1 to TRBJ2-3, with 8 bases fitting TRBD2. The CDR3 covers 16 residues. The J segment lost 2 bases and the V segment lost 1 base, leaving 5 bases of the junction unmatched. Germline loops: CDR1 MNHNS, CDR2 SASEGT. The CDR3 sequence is CASSEVGLVSTDTQYF. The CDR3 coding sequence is TGTGCCAGCAGTGAAGTGGGACTAGTTTCCACAGATACGCAGTATTTT.

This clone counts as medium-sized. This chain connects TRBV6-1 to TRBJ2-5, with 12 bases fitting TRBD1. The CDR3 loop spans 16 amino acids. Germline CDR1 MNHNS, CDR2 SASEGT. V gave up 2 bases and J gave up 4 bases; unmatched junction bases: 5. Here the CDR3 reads CASSELPGQGAETQYF. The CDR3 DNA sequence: TGTGCCAGCAGTGAATTACCGGGACAGGGGGCAGAGACCCAGTACTTC.

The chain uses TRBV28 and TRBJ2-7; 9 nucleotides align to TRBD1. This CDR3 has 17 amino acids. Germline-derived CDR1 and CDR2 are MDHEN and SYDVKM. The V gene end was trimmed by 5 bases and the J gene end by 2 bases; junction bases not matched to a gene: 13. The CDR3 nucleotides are TGTGCCAGCAGTATACCGCTTGGGACAGGGCTAACCTACGAGCAGTACTTC. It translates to CASSIPLGTGLTYEQYF.

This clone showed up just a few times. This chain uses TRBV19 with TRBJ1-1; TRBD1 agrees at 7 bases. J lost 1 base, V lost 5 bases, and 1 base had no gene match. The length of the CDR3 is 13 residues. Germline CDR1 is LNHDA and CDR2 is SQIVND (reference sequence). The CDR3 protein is CASSRQGNTEAFF. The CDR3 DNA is TGTGCCAGTAGTCGACAGGGGAACACTGAAGCTTTCTTT. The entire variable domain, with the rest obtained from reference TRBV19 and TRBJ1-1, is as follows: DGGITQSPKYLFRKEGQNVTLSCEQNLNHDAMYWYRQDPGQGLRLIYYSQIVNDFQKGDIAEGYSVSREKKESFPLTVTSAQKNPTAFYLCASSRQGNTEAFFGQGTRLTVV.